This TCR beta chain is drawn from a study of cytomegalovirus exposure and HLA in healthy donors. Trimming pared 6 bases from V and 3 bases from J, leaving 15 bases between. CDR3 length equals 16 residues. In germline, CDR1 is MDHEN, CDR2 SYDVKM. A multiplex PCR was run with 60 Vbeta primers and 13 Jbeta primers. Produced via immunoSEQ multiplex PCR; TCRdb's table is partial and in-frame only. The sample contains 180,000 or so clones, roughly 84% of which appear only once. The study's findings and limits: Being productive about 90% or about 30% of the time was typical of most TCR beta V segments in an earlier analysis. Researchers reported in a later analysis that common viral pathogens appeared linked to several top clusters.

Turning to this clone: No antigen is known for it.

The sequence was collected from a male donor in good health and CMV-seronegative. Sample: PBMCs. The gene calls are TRBV28 and TRBJ2-6, with D possibly matching TRBD1 (6 bases). The CDR3 nucleotides read TGTGCCAGCAGCCCCGACAGGTCCCTTGGGGCCAACGTCCTGACTTTC. Protein product: CASSPDRSLGANVLTF.